The entry that follows covers one T cell receptor (beta chain) sequence. The target antigen is unknown. Vbeta (60) and Jbeta (13) primers were used in the PCR. TCRdb's copy holds only in-frame clones and misses some; the assay was immunoSEQ multiplex PCR. In the table there are over 100,000 clones, 70% to 80% of which are singletons. The entry originates in a study of cytomegalovirus exposure and HLA in healthy donors. Study-wide points: With later analysis, a missense DCLRE1C variant became linked to TCR beta V- and J-gene trimming. Because they were indistinguishable, some V segments, including TRBV6-2 and TRBV6-3, were excluded.

Donors counted as nominally healthy when sampled, yet unrecorded immune exposures were likely. Germline lookup yields CDR1 SGHDT and CDR2 YYEEEE. V shed 2 bases and J 4 bases; nucleotides not matched to a gene: 8. This CDR3 has 16 residues. The sample was PBMCs. This receptor was identified in a female donor in good health and CMV-seropositive. J is TRBJ2-1 and V is TRBV5-6, with 8 positions matching TRBD1. CDR3 region: CASSLDPGTGYNEQFF. The CDR3 DNA sequence: TGTGCCAGCAGCTTAGACCCGGGGACAGGATACAATGAGCAGTTCTTC. The entire variable domain, with the rest obtained from reference TRBV5-6 and TRBJ2-1, is as follows: DAGVTQSPTHLIKTRGQQVTLRCSPKSGHDTVSWYQQALGQGPQFIFQYYEEEERQRGNFPDRFSGHQFPNYSSELNVNALLLGDSALYLCASSLDPGTGYNEQFFGPGTRLTVL.